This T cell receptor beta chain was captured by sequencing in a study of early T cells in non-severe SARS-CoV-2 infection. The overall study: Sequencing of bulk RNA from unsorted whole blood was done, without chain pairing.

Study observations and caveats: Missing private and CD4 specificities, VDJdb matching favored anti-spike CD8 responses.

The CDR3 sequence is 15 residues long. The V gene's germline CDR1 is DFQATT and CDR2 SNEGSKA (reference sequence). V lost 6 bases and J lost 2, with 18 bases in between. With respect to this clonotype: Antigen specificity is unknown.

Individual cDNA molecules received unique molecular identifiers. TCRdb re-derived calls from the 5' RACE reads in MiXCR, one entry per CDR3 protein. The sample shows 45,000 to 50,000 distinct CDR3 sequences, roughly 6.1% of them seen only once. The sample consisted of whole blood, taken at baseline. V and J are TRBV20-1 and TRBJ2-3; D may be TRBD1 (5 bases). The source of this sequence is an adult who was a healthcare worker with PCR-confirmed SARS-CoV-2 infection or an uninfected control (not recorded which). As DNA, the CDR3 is TGCAGTGCCGTGATTTGGGGCGGCAACACAGATACGCAGTATTTT. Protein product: CSAVIWGGNTDTQYF.